This T cell receptor (beta chain) was captured by sequencing in a study of cytomegalovirus exposure and HLA in healthy donors. Study observations and caveats: Some highly shared sequence variants likely arose as a pipeline artifact. Presence/absence analyses took donor sequencing depth as roughly uniform. In a later analysis, TCR beta V- and J-gene trimming was associated with a missense DCLRE1C variant.

Researchers ran the PCR with 60 Vbeta and 13 Jbeta primers. Using immunoSEQ multiplex PCR, the repertoire was profiled, and TCRdb retains in-frame clones only, with some absent. There are 200,000 to 250,000 clones in the sample; 65% to 85% occur only once, and roughly 1.5% lies in the top ten. A note on this clone: Antigen: not known.

Germline CDR1 reads MDHEN; CDR2 reads SYDVKM. The CDR3 spans 14 residues. J lost 9 bases, V lost 8 bases, and 13 bases had no gene match. The sequencing input was PBMCs. The sequence came from a man aged 45-65 years in good health and CMV-seronegative. This chain links TRBV28 with TRBJ2-1; 7 bases line up with TRBD2. Here the CDR3 DNA reads TGTGCCAGCCAGAACGTCGGACTAGTAATTGAGCAGTTCTTC. Protein sequence: CASQNVGLVIEQFF.